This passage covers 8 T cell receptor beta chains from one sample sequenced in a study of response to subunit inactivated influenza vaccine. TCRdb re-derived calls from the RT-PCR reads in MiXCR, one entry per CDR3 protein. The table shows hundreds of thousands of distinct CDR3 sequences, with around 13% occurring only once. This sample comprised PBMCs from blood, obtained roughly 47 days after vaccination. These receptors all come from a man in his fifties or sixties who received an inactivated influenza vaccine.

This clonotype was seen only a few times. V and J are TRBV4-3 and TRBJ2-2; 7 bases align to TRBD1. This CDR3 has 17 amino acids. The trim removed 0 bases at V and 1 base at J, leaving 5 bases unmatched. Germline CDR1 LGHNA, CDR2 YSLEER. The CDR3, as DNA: TGCGCCAGCAGCCAAGAAGGTCCAGGGGGGAACACCGGGGAGCTGTTTTTT. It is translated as CASSQEGPGGNTGELFF.

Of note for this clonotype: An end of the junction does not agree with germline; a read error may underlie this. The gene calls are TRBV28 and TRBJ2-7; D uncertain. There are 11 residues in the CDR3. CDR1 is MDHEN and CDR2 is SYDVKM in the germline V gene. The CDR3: CASCFRSEQYF. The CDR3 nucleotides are TGTGCCAGCTGTTTTAGGAGCGAGCAGTACTTC.

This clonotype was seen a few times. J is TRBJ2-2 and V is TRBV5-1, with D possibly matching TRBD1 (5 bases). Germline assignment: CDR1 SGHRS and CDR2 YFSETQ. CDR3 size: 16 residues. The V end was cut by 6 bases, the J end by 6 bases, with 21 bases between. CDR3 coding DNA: TGCGCCAGCACCAAGGAACGGCAGGGTGACGCCGGGGAGCTGTTTTTT. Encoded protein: CASTKERQGDAGELFF. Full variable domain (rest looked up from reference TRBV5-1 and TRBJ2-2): KAGVTQTPRYLIKTRGQQVTLSCSPISGHRSVSWYQQTPGQGLQFLFEYFSETQRNKGNFPGRFSGRQFSNSRSEMNVSTLELGDSALYLCASTKERQGDAGELFFGEGSRLTVL.

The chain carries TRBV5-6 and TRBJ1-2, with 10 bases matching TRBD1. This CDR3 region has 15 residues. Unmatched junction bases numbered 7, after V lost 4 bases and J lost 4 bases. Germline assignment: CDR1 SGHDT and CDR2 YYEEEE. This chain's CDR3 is CASSEGTGVFYGYTF. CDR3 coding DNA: TGTGCCAGCAGCGAGGGGACAGGGGTATTCTATGGCTACACCTTC.

The CDR3 reads CATSRRPLASEAFF. In DNA form, the CDR3 reads TGTGCCACCAGCAGACGGCCTCTGGCGTCTGAAGCTTTCTTT. The chain combines TRBV15 with TRBJ1-1, with D uncertain. The CDR3 covers 14 residues. Trimming removed 2 bases at V and 6 bases at J, with 13 bases between. CDR1 and CDR2 from the germline V gene are LNHNV and YYDKDF (reference sequence).

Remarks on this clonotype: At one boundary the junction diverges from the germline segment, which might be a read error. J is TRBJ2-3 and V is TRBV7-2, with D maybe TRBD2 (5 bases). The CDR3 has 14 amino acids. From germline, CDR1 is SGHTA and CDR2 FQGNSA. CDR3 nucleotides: TGTGCCTGCAGCTTAGACCCGCCGGGGAATACGCAGTATTTT. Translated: CACSLDPPGNTQYF.

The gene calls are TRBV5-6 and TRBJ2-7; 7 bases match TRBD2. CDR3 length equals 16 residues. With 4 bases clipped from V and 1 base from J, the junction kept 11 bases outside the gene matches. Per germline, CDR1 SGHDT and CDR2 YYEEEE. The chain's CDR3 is CASSAAPGRSSYEQYF. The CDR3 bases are TGTGCCAGCAGCGCCGCCCCCGGGAGGTCATCCTACGAGCAGTACTTC.

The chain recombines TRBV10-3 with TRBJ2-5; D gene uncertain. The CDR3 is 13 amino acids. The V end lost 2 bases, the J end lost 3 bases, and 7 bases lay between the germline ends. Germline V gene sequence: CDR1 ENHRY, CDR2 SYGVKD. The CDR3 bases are TGTGCCATCAGTGAGCGTCGGGAAGAGACCCAGTACTTC. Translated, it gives CAISERREETQYF.